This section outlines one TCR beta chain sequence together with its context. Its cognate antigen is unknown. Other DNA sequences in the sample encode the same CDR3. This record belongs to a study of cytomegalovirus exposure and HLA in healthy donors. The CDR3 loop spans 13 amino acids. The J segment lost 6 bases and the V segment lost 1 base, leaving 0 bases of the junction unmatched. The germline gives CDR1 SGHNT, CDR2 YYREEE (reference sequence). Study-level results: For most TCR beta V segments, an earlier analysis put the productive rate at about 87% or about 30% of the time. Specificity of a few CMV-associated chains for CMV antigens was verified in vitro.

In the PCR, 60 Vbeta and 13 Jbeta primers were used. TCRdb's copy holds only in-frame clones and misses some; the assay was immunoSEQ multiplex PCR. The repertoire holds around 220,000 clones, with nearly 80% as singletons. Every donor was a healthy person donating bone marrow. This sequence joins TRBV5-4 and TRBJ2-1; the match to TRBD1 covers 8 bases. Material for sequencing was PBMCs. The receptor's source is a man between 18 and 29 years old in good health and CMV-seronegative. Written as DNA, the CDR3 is TGTGCCAGCAGCTTGCAGGGGGCCAATGAGCAGTTCTTC. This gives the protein CASSLQGANEQFF.